This T cell receptor beta chain was identified in a study of control samples from healthy donors and cancer patients. The V segment lost 2 bases and the J segment 9 bases; nucleotides outside the gene matches: 8. CDR3 size: 14 residues. Germline CDR1 and CDR2: KGHSH and LQKENI. The method was immunoSEQ multiplex PCR; TCRdb's version includes in-frame clones alone and lacks a portion of them. The data show roughly 130,000 clones, with approximately 94% seen just once and 3.6% held by the top ten. What was sequenced was blood. This clonotype originated in a man younger than 45 in good health. The rearrangement uses TRBV18 and TRBJ1-2; 8 nucleotides line up with TRBD1. CDR3 nucleotides: TGTGCCAGCTCACCAAGTGAACAGGGGGGTAGCTACACCTTC. Amino acids: CASSPSEQGGSYTF.